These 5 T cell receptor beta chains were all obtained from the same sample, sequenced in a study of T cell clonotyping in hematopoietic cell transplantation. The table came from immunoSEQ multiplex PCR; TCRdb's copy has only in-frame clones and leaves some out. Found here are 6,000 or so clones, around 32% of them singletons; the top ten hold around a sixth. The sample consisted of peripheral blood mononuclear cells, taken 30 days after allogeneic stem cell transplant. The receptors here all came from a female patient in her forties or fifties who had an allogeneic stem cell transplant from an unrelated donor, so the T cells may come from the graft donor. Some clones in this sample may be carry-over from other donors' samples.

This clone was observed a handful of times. The CDR3 coding sequence is TGTGCCTGGAGAGCTTCGTTGGGGTGGACCGGGGAGCTGTTTTTT. As protein: CAWRASLGWTGELFF. V and J are TRBV30 and TRBJ2-2; unclear D gene. The length of the CDR3 is 15 residues. CDR1 and CDR2 from the germline V gene are GTSNPN and SVGIG (reference sequence). V lost 3 bases to trimming and J lost 5 bases, with 16 bases between them.

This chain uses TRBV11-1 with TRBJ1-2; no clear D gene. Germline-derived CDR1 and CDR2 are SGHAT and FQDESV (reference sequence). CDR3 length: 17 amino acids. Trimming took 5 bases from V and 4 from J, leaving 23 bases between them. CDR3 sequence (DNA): TGTGCCAGCAGCCCCTACTTATACCCCCCCCTGGGCTATGGCTACACCTTC. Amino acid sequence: CASSPYLYPPLGYGYTF.

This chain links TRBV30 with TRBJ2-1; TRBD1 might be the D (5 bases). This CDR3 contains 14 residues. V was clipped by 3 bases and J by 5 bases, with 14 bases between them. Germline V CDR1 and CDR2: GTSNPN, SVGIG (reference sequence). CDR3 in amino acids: CAWSLGLGDNEQFF. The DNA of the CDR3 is TGTGCCTGGAGCCTCGGGCTAGGGGACAATGAGCAGTTCTTC. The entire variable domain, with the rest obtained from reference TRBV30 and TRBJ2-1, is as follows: SQTIHQWPATLVQPVGSPLSLECTVEGTSNPNLYWYRQAAGRGLQLLFYSVGIGQISSEVPQNLSASRPQDRQFILSSKKLLLSDSGFYLCAWSLGLGDNEQFFGPGTRLTVL.

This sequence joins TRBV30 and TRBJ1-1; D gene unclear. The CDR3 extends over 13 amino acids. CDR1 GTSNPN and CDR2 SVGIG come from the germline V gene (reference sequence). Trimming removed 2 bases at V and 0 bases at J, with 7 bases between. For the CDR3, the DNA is TGTGCCTGGAGTCCCGACCTGAACACTGAAGCTTTCTTT. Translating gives CAWSPDLNTEAFF.

In nucleotides, the CDR3 is TGTGCCAGCAGTCCCCCGGGGACACGGTACCAAGAGACCCAGTACTTC. It yields the protein CASSPPGTRYQETQYF. This chain joins TRBV25-1 and TRBJ2-5; perhaps TRBD1 as D (6 bases). CDR3 size: 16 residues. Germline lookup yields CDR1 MGHDK and CDR2 SYGVNS. Between the trimmed V and J ends, which lost 5 bases and 0 bases, there was a span of 16 bases.